Detailed here is one T cell receptor (beta chain). Which antigen it targets is not known. Per-nucleotide qualities are absent, and no much larger clonotype sits a single base away. V is pruned by 4 bases and J by 3 bases, leaving 12 bases of the junction without a gene match. CDR1 MNHEY and CDR2 SMNVEV were looked up in the germline V gene (reference sequence). The CDR3, from cysteine to phenylalanine, totals 17 residues. Solely the CDR3 DNA is kept, with 51 bases framed from the first base. The entry originates in a study of CD8 T cells in Susac syndrome (dated by TCRdb to between 2018 and 2021). Regarding the research as a whole: Of the Susac syndrome patients who were sequenced, roughly six had clinically active disease and roughly 8 were in clinical remission. The study used repertoire sequencing to test whether antigen drove CD8+ T cell activation and differentiation in Susac syndrome. At blood withdrawal, Susac syndrome patients were either therapy-naive, taking corticosteroids (in some cases with IVIg as well), or taking IVIg alone. What the work shows at the level of the full study, not this receptor alone: No clonal expansion was detected in the CD4+ T cell repertoire of Susac syndrome patients. The study acknowledged that relatively few individuals were included in the TCR sequencing and HLA analysis.

Peripheral blood CD8+ and CD4+ T cells from healthy donors, Susac syndrome patients and multiple sclerosis patients were profiled using high-throughput TCR beta sequencing. Susac syndrome patients met recently defined diagnostic criteria for definite or probable disease. Bulk CD8+ and CD4+ T cells were purified by magnetic negative isolation, while CD8+ TEMRA cells were enriched using FACS. Blood was drawn into EDTA tubes, processed within 24 hours, and PBMCs were isolated by density gradient centrifugation. PBMCs intended for TCR sequencing were cryopreserved in liquid nitrogen and were subsequently thawed in a 37 degrees C water bath. Purity of sorted or isolated CD4+, CD8+ and CD8+ TEMRA cells was at least 90%. RNA was extracted with the RNeasy kit and 0.5 to 1 ug was reverse transcribed using random hexamers. The immunoSEQ multiplex PCR assay, covering 54 Vbeta and 13 Jbeta segments, was used to amplify TCR beta CDR3 regions. PCR amplification bias was corrected by using a synthetic template baseline for primer optimization and computational correction. The study's processing was this. Only productive sequences were kept, with reads annotated to V, D and J genes according to IMGT and analyzed in immunoSEQ Analyzer. Clonality was calculated as one minus the Shannon entropy normalized by log2 of the number of productive unique sequences. Public and private clones were assessed among the 100 most prevalent clones of each patient and control. Clones were defined as Susac-specific if absent from the healthy and MS cohorts, from 900 to 1,200 published viral clones and from other ImmuneACCESS disease sequences. Using fastp trimming at Q25 and MiXCR clonotype assembly, TCRdb reanalyzed the public sequencing data and kept in-frame beta chains. Rows matching on CDR3 protein sequence are summarized as one entry with the most common DNA and genes. The V and J calls were not made by the authors but by TCRdb's processing. The sample includes 150,000 to 200,000 distinct CDR3 sequences, with 91% observed a single time. The ten biggest clones cover around 0.1% of the sample.

This TCR was recovered from a human donor with Susac syndrome. The rearranged segments are TRBV27 and TRBJ2-7, with 10 middle bases fitting TRBD1. The sample consisted of CD4+ T cells from PBMCs. The CDR3: CASSSKLEDRGNYEQYF. In nucleotide form, the sequence is TGTGCCAGCAGTTCTAAGCTGGAGGACAGGGGGAACTACGAGCAGTACTTC.